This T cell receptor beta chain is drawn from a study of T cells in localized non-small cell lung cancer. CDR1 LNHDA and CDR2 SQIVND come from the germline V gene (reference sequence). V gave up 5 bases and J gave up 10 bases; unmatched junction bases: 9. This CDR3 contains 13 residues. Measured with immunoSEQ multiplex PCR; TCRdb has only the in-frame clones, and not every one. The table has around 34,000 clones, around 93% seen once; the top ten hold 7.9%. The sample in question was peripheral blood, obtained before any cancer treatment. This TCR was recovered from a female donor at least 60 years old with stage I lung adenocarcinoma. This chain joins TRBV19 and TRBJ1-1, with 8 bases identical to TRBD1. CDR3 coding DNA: TGTGCCAGTAGTCGGGACAGGAAGTATGGAGCTTTCTTT. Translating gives CASSRDRKYGAFF.